Following are 8 T cell receptor beta chains from one sample sequenced in a study of blood T cell repertoires in COVID-19. Measured with immunoSEQ multiplex PCR; TCRdb has only the in-frame clones, and not every one. The data hold 350,000 to 500,000 clones, with 85% to 90% observed a single time. The sample consisted of peripheral blood. Receptors were obtained from a man between 18 and 35 years old with COVID-19, enrolled during active disease.

This clone was detected once. The chain couples TRBV30 to TRBJ1-1, with a weak D call TRBD1 (5 bases). Trimming removed 0 bases at V and 8 bases at J, with 19 bases between. The CDR3 length is 15 residues. Germline CDR1 and CDR2: GTSNPN and SVGIG (reference sequence). As DNA, the CDR3 is TGTGCCTGGAGTGTTGTTGAGGCCCCCGGGGGGGAAGCTTTCTTT. Translation gives CAWSVVEAPGGEAFF.

The chain recombines TRBV4-1 with TRBJ2-7; D may be TRBD1 (6 bases). V was clipped by 1 base and J by 6 bases, with 13 bases between them. Per the germline V gene, CDR1 is MGHRA and CDR2 is YSYEKL. The CDR3 runs 14 residues. The CDR3 DNA reads as TGCGCCAGCAGCCAAGGGGGGCGCGTGGGCGAGCAGTACTTC. It is translated as CASSQGGRVGEQYF.

The chain combines TRBV5-6 with TRBJ2-2; 13 bases are a match to TRBD2. The CDR3 covers 16 residues. The ends lost 1 base at V and 6 bases at J; junction bases unmatched: 3. Germline V gene data show CDR1 as SGHDT and CDR2 as YYEEEE. Written as DNA, the CDR3 is TGTGCCAGCAGCTTGTACGGACTAGCGGGAGCCGGGGAGCTGTTTTTT. Amino acid sequence: CASSLYGLAGAGELFF. Based on the CDR3 plus reference TRBV5-6 and TRBJ2-2, the full variable domain is DAGVTQSPTHLIKTRGQQVTLRCSPKSGHDTVSWYQQALGQGPQFIFQYYEEEERQRGNFPDRFSGHQFPNYSSELNVNALLLGDSALYLCASSLYGLAGAGELFFGEGSRLTVL.

This sequence joins TRBV7-8 and TRBJ2-7, with TRBD1 identical over 10 bases. The V gene end was trimmed by 3 bases and the J gene end by 6 bases; junction bases not matched to a gene: 8. The length of the CDR3 is 15 residues. Germline V CDR1 and CDR2: SGHVS, FQNEAQ. The CDR3 sequence is CASSLAGTGALEQYF. The CDR3 region has the DNA TGTGCCAGCAGCTTGGCCGGGACAGGGGCTCTCGAGCAGTACTTC. Full variable domain (remainder filled in from reference TRBV7-8 and TRBJ2-7): GAGVSQSPRYKVAKRGQDVALRCDPISGHVSLFWYQQALGQGPEFLTYFQNEAQLDKSGLPSDRFFAERPEGSVSTLKIQRTQQEDSAVYLCASSLAGTGALEQYFGPGTRLTVT.

The V call is TRBV5-6, the J call TRBJ2-3; 8 bases are shared with TRBD2. J lost 8 bases, V lost 3 bases, and 20 bases had no gene match. The CDR3 spans 18 residues. Germline-derived CDR1 and CDR2 are SGHDT and YYEEEE. The CDR3 region is CASSWGRGMTSEKATQYF. The CDR3 DNA sequence: TGTGCCAGCAGCTGGGGACGGGGGATGACTAGCGAAAAAGCTACGCAGTATTTT.

About this clone: Compared with germline, one end of the junction differs, possibly owing to a read error. The chain carries TRBV11-2 and TRBJ2-7; maybe TRBD1 (5 bases). CDR1 is SGHAT, CDR2 FQNNGV, per germline. This CDR3 comprises 15 residues. The DNA of the CDR3 is TGTGCCAGCAGCCTAGACGGACATCCCTCCTACGAGCAGTACTTC. Its protein is CASSLDGHPSYEQYF.

J is TRBJ2-3 and V is TRBV6-6; the match to TRBD2 covers 11 bases. V shed 7 bases and J 4 bases; nucleotides not matched to a gene: 10. Germline-derived CDR1 and CDR2 are MNHNY and SVGAGI (reference sequence). The CDR3 spans 16 residues. CDR3 sequence reads: CASTGVLAGVADTQYF. The CDR3 DNA follows: TGTGCCAGCACTGGAGTACTAGCGGGGGTGGCAGATACGCAGTATTTT.

The CDR3 sequence: CASSGSGGYGYTF. CDR3 in DNA: TGTGCCAGTTCCGGGTCAGGGGGCTATGGCTACACCTTC. This rearrangement joins TRBV19 to TRBJ1-2; 7 positions agree with TRBD1. The CDR3 has 13 residues. V shed 8 bases and J 4 bases; nucleotides not matched to a gene: 7. From germline, CDR1 is LNHDA and CDR2 SQIVND (reference sequence). The entire variable domain, with the rest obtained from reference TRBV19 and TRBJ1-2, is as follows: DGGITQSPKYLFRKEGQNVTLSCEQNLNHDAMYWYRQDPGQGLRLIYYSQIVNDFQKGDIAEGYSVSREKKESFPLTVTSAQKNPTAFYLCASSGSGGYGYTFGSGTRLTVV.